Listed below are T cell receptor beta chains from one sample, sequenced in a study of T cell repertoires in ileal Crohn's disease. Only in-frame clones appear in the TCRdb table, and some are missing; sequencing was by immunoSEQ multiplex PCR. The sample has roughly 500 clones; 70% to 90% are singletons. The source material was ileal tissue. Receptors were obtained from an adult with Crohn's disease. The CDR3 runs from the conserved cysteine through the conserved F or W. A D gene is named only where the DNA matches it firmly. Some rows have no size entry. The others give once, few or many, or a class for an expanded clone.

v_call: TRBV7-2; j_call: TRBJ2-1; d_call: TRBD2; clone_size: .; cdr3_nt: TGTGCCAGCAGCTCGACTAGCGGTCCCTACAATGAGCAGTTCTTC; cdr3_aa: CASSSTSGPYNEQFF
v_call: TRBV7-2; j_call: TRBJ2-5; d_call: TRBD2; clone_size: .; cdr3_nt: TGTGCCAGCAGCTTACTATGGACTAGCGGGGAAGAGACCCAGTACTTC; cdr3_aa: CASSLLWTSGEETQYF
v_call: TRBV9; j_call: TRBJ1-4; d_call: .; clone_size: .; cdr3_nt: TGTGCCAGCAGCCCCCGGGCCCCCGGAAAACTGTTTTTT; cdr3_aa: CASSPRAPGKLFF
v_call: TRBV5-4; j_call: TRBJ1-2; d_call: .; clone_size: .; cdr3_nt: TGTGCCAGCAGCTCGGCGGACAACTATGGCTACACCTTC; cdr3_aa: CASSSADNYGYTF
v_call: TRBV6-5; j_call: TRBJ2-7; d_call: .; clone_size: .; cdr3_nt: TGTGCCAGCAGTTACGACTACAGGTATGGCGACGAGCAGTACTTC; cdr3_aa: CASSYDYRYGDEQYF
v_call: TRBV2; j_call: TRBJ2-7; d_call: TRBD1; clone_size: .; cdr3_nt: TGTGCCAGCAGTCTGACAGGGGTCCAGTCCTACGAGCAGTACTTC; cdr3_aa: CASSLTGVQSYEQYF
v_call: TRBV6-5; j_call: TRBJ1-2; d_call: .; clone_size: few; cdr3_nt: TGTGCCAGCAGGCCCGACGGGGGCAGCTATGGCTACACCTTC; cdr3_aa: CASRPDGGSYGYTF
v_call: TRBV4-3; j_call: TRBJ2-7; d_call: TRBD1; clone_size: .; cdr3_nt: TGCGCCAGCAGCCAAGATGACAGGGGGACCTACGAGCAGTACTTC; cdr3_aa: CASSQDDRGTYEQYF
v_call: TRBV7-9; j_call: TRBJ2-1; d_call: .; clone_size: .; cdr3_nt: TGTGCCAGCAGCTTATTGGGCGGGGGCCAGGCAAATGAGCAGTTCTTC; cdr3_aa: CASSLLGGGQANEQFF
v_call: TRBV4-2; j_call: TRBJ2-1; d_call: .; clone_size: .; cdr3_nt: TGTGCCAGCAGCCCAAGACAGGAGTACAATGAGCAGTTCTTC; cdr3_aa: CASSPRQEYNEQFF
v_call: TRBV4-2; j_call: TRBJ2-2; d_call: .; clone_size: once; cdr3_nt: TGTGCCAGCAGCCAAGTCCGTGGGTACACCGGGGAGCTGTTTTTT; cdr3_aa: CASSQVRGYTGELFF
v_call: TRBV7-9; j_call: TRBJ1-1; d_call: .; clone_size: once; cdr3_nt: TGTGCCAGCACCCGGGGCGATGAAGCTTTCTTT; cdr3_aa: CASTRGDEAFF
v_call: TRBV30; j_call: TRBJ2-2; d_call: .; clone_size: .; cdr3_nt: TGTGCCTGGGACAGGTCGAACACCGGGGAGCTGTTTTTT; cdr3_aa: CAWDRSNTGELFF
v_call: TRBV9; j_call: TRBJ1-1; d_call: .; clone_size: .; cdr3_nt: TGTGCCAGCAGCGTAGGACAGACTTTTAGCACTGAAGCTTTCTTT; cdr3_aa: CASSVGQTFSTEAFF
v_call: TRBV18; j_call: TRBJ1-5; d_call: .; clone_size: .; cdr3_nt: TGTGCCAGCTCACCTGAGGGAAATCAGCCCCAGCATTTT; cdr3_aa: CASSPEGNQPQHF
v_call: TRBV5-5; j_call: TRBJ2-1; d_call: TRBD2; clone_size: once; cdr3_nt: TGTGCCAGCAGCTTGCGCGGGGGGAGGCTTTACAATGAGCAGTTCTTC; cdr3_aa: CASSLRGGRLYNEQFF
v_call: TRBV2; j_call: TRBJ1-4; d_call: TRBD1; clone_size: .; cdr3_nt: TGTGCCAGCAGGGGGGACAGGGAAGGTGAAAAACTGTTTTTT; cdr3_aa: CASRGDREGEKLFF
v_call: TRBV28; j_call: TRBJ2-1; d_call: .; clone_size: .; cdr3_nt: TGTGCCAGCAGCATTTTCCAGGGCAGAGGAAGGGGTAATGAGCAGTTCTTC; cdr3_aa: CASSIFQGRGRGNEQFF
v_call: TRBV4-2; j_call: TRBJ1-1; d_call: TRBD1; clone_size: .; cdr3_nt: TGTGCCAGCAGCCGACGAGGGGGCGGGAACACTGAAGCTTTCTTT; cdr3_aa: CASSRRGGGNTEAFF
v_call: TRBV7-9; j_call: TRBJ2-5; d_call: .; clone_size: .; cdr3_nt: TGTGCCAGCAGCTTAGGAGGCACCAAAGAGACCCAGTACTTC; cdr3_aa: CASSLGGTKETQYF
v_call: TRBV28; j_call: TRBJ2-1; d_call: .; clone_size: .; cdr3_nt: TGTGCCAGCACCCTCGACACCTACAATGAGCAGTTCTTC; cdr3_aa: CASTLDTYNEQFF
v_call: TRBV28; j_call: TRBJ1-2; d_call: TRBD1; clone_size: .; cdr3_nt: TGTGCCAGCAGCTGGACAGGGACGGTGTTTGGCTCTGGCTACACCTTC; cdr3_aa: CASSWTGTVFGSGYTF
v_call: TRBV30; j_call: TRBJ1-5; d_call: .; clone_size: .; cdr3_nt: TGTGCCTGGAGTAGGGGTGGAGGGGTCTACAATCAGCCCCAGCATTTT; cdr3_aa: CAWSRGGGVYNQPQHF